Given below is one TCR beta chain in context. Its matching antigen is unknown. The sample comes from a study of blood T cells in healthy people across ages. Study-wide findings and caveats: PBMCs left unsorted prevented a conclusive naive versus antigen-experienced comparison. Donors of long life had a larger count of naive CD4+ cells and greater diversity than aged donors. The diversity estimates, figures obtained from one million T cells, were considered underestimates.

Next came a second PCR, run for about 6 to 12 cycles, which used a sample-barcoded 5' primer along with a J-beta primer mix. With 12 random nucleotides, a template-switch adaptor tagged each individual cDNA molecule. TCRdb re-derived calls from the 5' RACE reads in MiXCR, one entry per CDR3 protein. Found here are over 950,000 distinct CDR3 sequences, less than 45% of them singletons; the top ten hold about an eighth. V lost 10 bases and J lost 4, with 13 bases in between. The CDR3 runs to 12 residues. From germline, CDR1 is SNHLY and CDR2 FYNNEI. This receptor was taken from a man in his late teens or twenties in good health. V is TRBV2 and J is TRBJ1-1, with unresolved D. The sample consisted of blood. For the CDR3, the DNA is TGTGCCATCCCACGGAAGAGCACTGAAGCTTTCTTT. Translating it yields CAIPRKSTEAFF.